The rows below give T cell receptor beta chains drawn from one sample of a study of blood T cell repertoires in COVID-19. Sequencing was performed with immunoSEQ multiplex PCR; in TCRdb, only in-frame clones are kept and a portion is missing. The sample consists of about 98,000 clones, 82% of them appearing once. Sample: peripheral blood. These receptors were taken from a man older than 75 with acute or convalescent COVID-19. CDR3s include the opening cysteine and the closing phenylalanine or tryptophan. The D gene is left open where the match is weak.

v_gene: TRBV29-1
len: 13
j_gene: TRBJ2-7
d_gene: NA
CDR3aa: CSVGGLPTYEQYF

v_gene: TRBV7-2
len: 16
j_gene: TRBJ2-7
d_gene: TRBD2
CDR3aa: CASSARGTSGAYEQYF

v_gene: TRBV30
len: 15
j_gene: TRBJ2-7
d_gene: TRBD1
CDR3aa: CAWSVRTGRSYEQYF

v_gene: TRBV27
len: 17
j_gene: TRBJ1-4
d_gene: NA
CDR3aa: CASSSYKGTITNEKLFF

v_gene: TRBV18
len: 15
j_gene: TRBJ2-7
d_gene: TRBD2
CDR3aa: CASSPGASGTYEQYF

v_gene: TRBV14
len: 13
j_gene: TRBJ2-7
d_gene: NA
CDR3aa: CASSQVLDSEQYF

v_gene: TRBV18
len: 14
j_gene: TRBJ1-6
d_gene: TRBD1
CDR3aa: CASSRDRGESPLHF

v_gene: TRBV19
len: 16
j_gene: TRBJ1-4
d_gene: NA
CDR3aa: CASSSGERTGNEKLFF

v_gene: TRBV5-4
len: 14
j_gene: TRBJ2-7
d_gene: NA
CDR3aa: CASSLVGGGDEQYF

v_gene: TRBV6-2/TRBV6-3
len: 16
j_gene: TRBJ1-6
d_gene: NA
CDR3aa: CASSYLGGYAGSPLHF

v_gene: TRBV7-9
len: 13
j_gene: TRBJ1-1
d_gene: NA
CDR3aa: CASSRRVGTEAFF

v_gene: TRBV28
len: 14
j_gene: TRBJ1-1
d_gene: NA
CDR3aa: CASSLEQLNTEAFF

v_gene: TRBV20-1
len: 13
j_gene: TRBJ2-5
d_gene: NA
CDR3aa: CSASRTVQETQYF

v_gene: TRBV7-2
len: 16
j_gene: TRBJ1-1
d_gene: NA
CDR3aa: CASSPRLISMNTEAFF

v_gene: TRBV5-6
len: 14
j_gene: TRBJ1-1
d_gene: NA
CDR3aa: CASSLGAMNTEAFF

v_gene: TRBV6-5
len: 16
j_gene: TRBJ1-6
d_gene: NA
CDR3aa: CASSYGGTGSGSPLHF

v_gene: TRBV5-1
len: 15
j_gene: TRBJ2-1
d_gene: TRBD2
CDR3aa: CASSFSSGRANEQFF

v_gene: TRBV5-6
len: 13
j_gene: TRBJ2-5
d_gene: TRBD1
CDR3aa: CASSFTGEKTQYF

v_gene: TRBV4-3
len: 18
j_gene: TRBJ2-1
d_gene: TRBD2
CDR3aa: CASSQRPLAGGSYNEQFF

v_gene: TRBV27
len: 14
j_gene: TRBJ1-2
d_gene: TRBD1
CDR3aa: CASSFFQGAGGYTF

v_gene: TRBV2
len: 12
j_gene: TRBJ1-2
d_gene: NA
CDR3aa: CATGGANYGYTF

v_gene: TRBV4-3
len: 15
j_gene: TRBJ2-1
d_gene: TRBD1
CDR3aa: CASSLPGQGGNEQFF

v_gene: TRBV7-2
len: 16
j_gene: TRBJ1-4
d_gene: NA
CDR3aa: CASSLSRGAPNEKLFF

v_gene: TRBV24-1
len: 14
j_gene: TRBJ1-4
d_gene: TRBD1
CDR3aa: CATSDPMGQGKLFF

v_gene: TRBV18
len: 19
j_gene: TRBJ2-1
d_gene: TRBD2
CDR3aa: CASSSGLAGGPSSYNEQFF

v_gene: TRBV9
len: 15
j_gene: TRBJ2-7
d_gene: NA
CDR3aa: CASSVYGTNDYEQYF

v_gene: TRBV5-1
len: 14
j_gene: TRBJ1-1
d_gene: NA
CDR3aa: CASSLEIFPTEAFF

v_gene: TRBV11-2
len: 15
j_gene: TRBJ2-5
d_gene: NA
CDR3aa: CASSPTSGAWETQYF

v_gene: TRBV6-1
len: 15
j_gene: TRBJ1-5
d_gene: NA
CDR3aa: CASSEVYQGYQPQHF

v_gene: TRBV7-2
len: 14
j_gene: TRBJ1-5
d_gene: NA
CDR3aa: CASSLGRDNQPQHF

v_gene: TRBV30
len: 13
j_gene: TRBJ1-1
d_gene: NA
CDR3aa: CAWSAGVGTEAFF

v_gene: TRBV19
len: 13
j_gene: TRBJ2-1
d_gene: TRBD1
CDR3aa: CASRQGTVSEQFF

v_gene: TRBV19
len: 14
j_gene: TRBJ2-1
d_gene: TRBD2
CDR3aa: CASRRAGVYNEQFF

v_gene: TRBV18
len: 13
j_gene: TRBJ2-5
d_gene: NA
CDR3aa: CASSTGTQETQYF

v_gene: TRBV7-8
len: 16
j_gene: TRBJ2-3
d_gene: TRBD1
CDR3aa: CASSLAGQGWTDTQYF

v_gene: TRBV11-2
len: 13
j_gene: TRBJ1-2
d_gene: NA
CDR3aa: CASSLAGNYGYTF

v_gene: TRBV7-2
len: 15
j_gene: TRBJ1-3
d_gene: NA
CDR3aa: CASSLVGAEGNTIYF

v_gene: TRBV11-2
len: 15
j_gene: TRBJ2-3
d_gene: TRBD2
CDR3aa: CASSTRLAGEDTQYF

v_gene: TRBV5-4
len: 14
j_gene: TRBJ2-7
d_gene: NA
CDR3aa: CASTYAGGRNEQYF

v_gene: TRBV18
len: 17
j_gene: TRBJ2-7
d_gene: TRBD2
CDR3aa: CASSPLGFAGGLYEQYF

v_gene: TRBV7-2
len: 16
j_gene: TRBJ2-5
d_gene: NA
CDR3aa: CASSPIASFPQETQYF

v_gene: TRBV12-3/TRBV12-4
len: 13
j_gene: TRBJ2-3
d_gene: TRBD2
CDR3aa: CASSRTSRDTQYF

v_gene: TRBV19
len: 17
j_gene: TRBJ1-2
d_gene: NA
CDR3aa: CASSTDNGAGVLYGYTF

v_gene: TRBV9
len: 14
j_gene: TRBJ2-1
d_gene: NA
CDR3aa: CASSVVAGRNEQFF

v_gene: TRBV7-2
len: 14
j_gene: TRBJ1-1
d_gene: NA
CDR3aa: CASSPDRLNTEAFF

v_gene: TRBV11-3
len: 14
j_gene: TRBJ2-7
d_gene: NA
CDR3aa: CASSLGTNSYEQYF

v_gene: TRBV6-2/TRBV6-3
len: 15
j_gene: TRBJ2-7
d_gene: TRBD2
CDR3aa: CASSYGGTSGYEQYF

v_gene: TRBV30
len: 14
j_gene: TRBJ1-6
d_gene: TRBD1
CDR3aa: CACRQGSYNSPLHF

v_gene: TRBV27
len: 13
j_gene: TRBJ1-2
d_gene: TRBD1
CDR3aa: CASSFSTGYGYTF

v_gene: TRBV5-6
len: 15
j_gene: TRBJ1-1
d_gene: TRBD1
CDR3aa: CASSPQGARIAEAFF

v_gene: TRBV6-5
len: 13
j_gene: TRBJ1-6
d_gene: TRBD1
CDR3aa: CASNNRGVSPLHF

v_gene: TRBV5-5
len: 16
j_gene: TRBJ2-1
d_gene: TRBD2
CDR3aa: CASSLVVGGPGNEQFF

v_gene: TRBV27
len: 15
j_gene: TRBJ2-7
d_gene: TRBD2
CDR3aa: CASSPRTSGAYEQYF

v_gene: TRBV15
len: 14
j_gene: TRBJ2-5
d_gene: NA
CDR3aa: CATSRGDTPRTQYF

v_gene: TRBV14
len: 19
j_gene: TRBJ2-3
d_gene: TRBD2
CDR3aa: CASSQDRETSGRSTDTQYF

v_gene: TRBV7-2
len: 15
j_gene: TRBJ1-2
d_gene: TRBD1
CDR3aa: CASSLGPGQGLGYTF

v_gene: TRBV7-8
len: 15
j_gene: TRBJ2-1
d_gene: NA
CDR3aa: CASSQRTASYNEQFF

v_gene: TRBV20-1
len: 22
j_gene: TRBJ2-4
d_gene: NA
CDR3aa: CSASSWQTPDDTRLLAKNIQYF

v_gene: TRBV11-2
len: 13
j_gene: TRBJ1-1
d_gene: NA
CDR3aa: CASSRGGNTEAFF